The rows below give T cell receptor beta chains drawn from one sample of a study of T cells in Graves' hyperthyroidism and ophthalmopathy. One entry per CDR3 protein, called by TCRdb with MiXCR from the multiplex PCR reads. The data contain around 500,000 distinct CDR3 sequences, approximately 15% of them singletons. Sequenced sample: blood. These receptors were taken from a woman aged 18-29 years with Graves' hyperthyroidism. The CDR3 runs from the conserved cysteine through the conserved F or W. D genes are given only for firm matches. Clone size is given for some rows only: seen once, a few or many times, or a class if the clone is expanded.

.,TRBJ2-1,TRBV30,many,TGTGCCTGGAGTGTAAGGTGGGATTGGATAGATGAGCAGTTCTTC,CAWSVRWDWIDEQFF
TRBD2,TRBJ2-5,TRBV20-1,many,TGCAGTGCTAGACCGCAACTAGCGATGGAAGAGACCCAGTACTTC,CSARPQLAMEETQYF
TRBD2,TRBJ2-1,TRBV20-1,.,TGCAGTGCTAGAGATGGCCCTAGCGGGAGTCCGAGCTCCTACAATGAGCAGTTCTTC,CSARDGPSGSPSSYNEQFF
TRBD2,TRBJ2-5,TRBV20-1,few,TGCAGTGCTAGAGATCCGGGGACTAGCGTGGAGACCCAGTACTTC,CSARDPGTSVETQYF
TRBD1,TRBJ2-2,TRBV19,many,TGTGCCAGTAGTATGGCGGACAGGGAGTACACCGGGGAGCTGTTTTTT,CASSMADREYTGELFF
TRBD1,TRBJ2-4,TRBV28,few,TGTGCCAGCAGTTTGTGGACAGGGGAAAGCAAAAACATTCAGTACTTC,CASSLWTGESKNIQYF
.,TRBJ1-1,TRBV7-2,many,TGTGCCAGCAGCTTAGATGGGGGAAACACTGAAGCTTTCTTT,CASSLDGGNTEAFF
.,TRBJ1-1,TRBV5-1,.,TGCGCCAGCAGCGCCCAGGGCACTGAAGCTTTCTTT,CASSAQGTEAFF
.,TRBJ1-2,TRBV11-2,many,TGTGCCAGCATCTCCCCAGGGGATGGCTACACCTTC,CASISPGDGYTF
.,TRBJ2-1,TRBV19,many,TGTGCCAGTAGTGGAGGCGACAGCTCCTACAATGAGCAGTTCTTC,CASSGGDSSYNEQFF
TRBD2,TRBJ2-5,TRBV6-5,many,TGTGCCAGCAGTTACTCGACTAGCGGTCAAGAGACCCAGTACTTC,CASSYSTSGQETQYF
.,TRBJ2-1,TRBV20-1,.,TGCAGTGCTAGAATGGGGCCGGGAATCCACAATGAGCAGTTCTTC,CSARMGPGIHNEQFF
TRBD1,TRBJ1-5,TRBV6-1,many,TGTGCCAGCAACTTGGACAGGAGGAGCAATCAGCCCCAGCATTTT,CASNLDRRSNQPQHF
TRBD1,TRBJ1-2,TRBV3-1,.,TGTGCCAGCAGCCATTCTGACAGGGGATCTAACTATGGCTACACCTTC,CASSHSDRGSNYGYTF
.,TRBJ2-1,TRBV6-1,many,TGTGCCAGCAGTCGAGCGGGTAGCTCCTACAATGAGCAGTTCTTC,CASSRAGSSYNEQFF
.,TRBJ2-5,TRBV5-1,many,TGCGCCAGCAGCCGTCGGTGGGGCAGGGAAGAGACCCAGTACTTC,CASSRRWGREETQYF
TRBD1,TRBJ1-3,TRBV20-1,many,TGCAGTGCTAGGACGGGGACAGGGTCTGGAAACACCATATATTTT,CSARTGTGSGNTIYF
.,TRBJ1-3,TRBV9,.,TGTGCCAGCAGCGTAGCTACGGGAACAGGGATGGCCGGAAACACCATATATTTT,CASSVATGTGMAGNTIYF
TRBD2,TRBJ2-5,TRBV6-4,few,TGTGCCAGAAGATGGACTAGCGGGTGGGGGCAAGAGACCCAGTACTTC,CARRWTSGWGQETQYF
TRBD1,TRBJ1-2,TRBV24-1,many,TGTGCCACCAGTGCTGACCAGGGGACAGGGGGGGATGGCTACACCTTC,CATSADQGTGGDGYTF
.,TRBJ2-3,TRBV18,many,TGTGCCAGCAGCCCCCAGGGAACAGATACGCAGTATTTT,CASSPQGTDTQYF
.,TRBJ1-5,TRBV30,many,TGTGCCTGGAGTGAGAACGGGAATCAGCCCCAGCATTTT,CAWSENGNQPQHF
TRBD1,TRBJ1-1,TRBV6-2/TRBV6-3,many,TGTGCCTGCTTGGACAGGGAGAGCACTGAAGCTTTCTTT,CACLDRESTEAFF
.,TRBJ2-1,TRBV10-2,many,TGCGCCAGCAGTGACGGACCCGGGACTGGCGAAAATGAGCAGTTCTTC,CASSDGPGTGENEQFF